This TCR beta chain was identified in a study of T cell responses to AZD1222 COVID-19 vaccine. At the level of the study: Both about-4-week and about-12-week second-dose recipients were combined.

Findings and caveats of the study: Among those given AZD1222, only six were seropositive at baseline. Spike-specific TCR breadth rose after two AZD1222 doses, and depth rose as well. There were vaccine-associated CD4 TCRs across spike, dominant at 160-218 and 743-854.

V was clipped by 2 bases and J by 3 bases; unmatched bases: 4. The CDR3 contains 15 residues. The germline V gene has CDR1 SGHAT and CDR2 FQNNGV. Using immunoSEQ multiplex PCR, the repertoire was profiled, and TCRdb retains in-frame clones only, with some absent. The sample records roughly 160,000 clones, roughly 90% being singletons. Note on this clone: What it binds is not known.

The source material was peripheral blood, sampled on day 0 of AZD1222 vaccination. V usage is TRBV11-2 and J usage is TRBJ1-3, with TRBD1 matching 7 bases. The receptor was derived from an adult in good health. DNA for the CDR3: TGTGCCAGCAGCTTACCGGGACAGAGTGGAAACACCATATATTTT. Translating gives CASSLPGQSGNTIYF.